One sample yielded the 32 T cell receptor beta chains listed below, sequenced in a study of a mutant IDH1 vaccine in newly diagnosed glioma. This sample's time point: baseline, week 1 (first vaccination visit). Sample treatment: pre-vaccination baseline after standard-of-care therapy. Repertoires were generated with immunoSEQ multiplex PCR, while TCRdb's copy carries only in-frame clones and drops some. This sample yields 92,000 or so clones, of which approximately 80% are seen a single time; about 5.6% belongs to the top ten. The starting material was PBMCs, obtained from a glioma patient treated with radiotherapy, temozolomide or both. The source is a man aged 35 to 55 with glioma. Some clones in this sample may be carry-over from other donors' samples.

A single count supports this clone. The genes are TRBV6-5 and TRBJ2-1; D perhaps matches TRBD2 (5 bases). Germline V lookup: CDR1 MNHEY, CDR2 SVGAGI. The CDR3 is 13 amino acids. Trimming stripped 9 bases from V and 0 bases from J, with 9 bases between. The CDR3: CASGLSSYNEQFF. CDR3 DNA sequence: TGTGCCAGTGGACTTAGCTCCTACAATGAGCAGTTCTTC.

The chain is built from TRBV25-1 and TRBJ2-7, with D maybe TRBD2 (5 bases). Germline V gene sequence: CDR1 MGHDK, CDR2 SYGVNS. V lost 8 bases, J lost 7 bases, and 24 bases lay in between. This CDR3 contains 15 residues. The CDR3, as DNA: TGTGCCAGCTCGCTACCGGGGAGCGCTGGGGAAGAGCAGTACTTC. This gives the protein CASSLPGSAGEEQYF.

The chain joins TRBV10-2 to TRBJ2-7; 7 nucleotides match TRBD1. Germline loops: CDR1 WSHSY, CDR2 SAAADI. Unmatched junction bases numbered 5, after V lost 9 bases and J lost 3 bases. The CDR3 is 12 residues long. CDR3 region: CASRQGSYEQYF. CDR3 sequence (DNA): TGCGCCAGTCGACAGGGCAGCTACGAGCAGTACTTC.

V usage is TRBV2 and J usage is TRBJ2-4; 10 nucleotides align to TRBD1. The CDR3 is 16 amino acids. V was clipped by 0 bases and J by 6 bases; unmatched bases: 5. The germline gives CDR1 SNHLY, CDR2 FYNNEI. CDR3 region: CASSEAWDRGINIQYF. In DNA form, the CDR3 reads TGTGCCAGCAGTGAAGCATGGGACAGGGGCATAAACATTCAGTACTTC.

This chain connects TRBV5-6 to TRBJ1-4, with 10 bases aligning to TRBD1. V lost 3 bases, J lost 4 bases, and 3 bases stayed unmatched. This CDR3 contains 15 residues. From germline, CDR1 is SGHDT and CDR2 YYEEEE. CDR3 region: CASSWGTGDNEKLFF. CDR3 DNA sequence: TGTGCCAGCAGCTGGGGGACAGGGGATAATGAAAAACTGTTTTTT.

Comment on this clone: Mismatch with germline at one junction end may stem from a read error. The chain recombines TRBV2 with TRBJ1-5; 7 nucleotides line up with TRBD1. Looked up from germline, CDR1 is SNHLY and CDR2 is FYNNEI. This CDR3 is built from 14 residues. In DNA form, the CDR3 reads TGTGCCAGCGCGACTAGACAGGGCAACCAGCCCCAGCATTTT. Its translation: CASATRQGNQPQHF.

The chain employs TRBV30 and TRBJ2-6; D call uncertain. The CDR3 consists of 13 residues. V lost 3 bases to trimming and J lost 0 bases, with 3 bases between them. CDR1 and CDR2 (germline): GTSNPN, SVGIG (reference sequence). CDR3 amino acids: CAWRYSGANVLTF. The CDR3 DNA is TGTGCCTGGAGATACTCTGGGGCCAACGTCCTGACTTTC.

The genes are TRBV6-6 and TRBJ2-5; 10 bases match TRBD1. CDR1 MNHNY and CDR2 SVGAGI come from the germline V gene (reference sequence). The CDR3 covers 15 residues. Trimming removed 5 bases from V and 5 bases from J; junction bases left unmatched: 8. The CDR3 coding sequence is TGTGCCAGCAGTCCAGCGGACAGGGGGTGGGAGACCCAGTACTTC. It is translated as CASSPADRGWETQYF.

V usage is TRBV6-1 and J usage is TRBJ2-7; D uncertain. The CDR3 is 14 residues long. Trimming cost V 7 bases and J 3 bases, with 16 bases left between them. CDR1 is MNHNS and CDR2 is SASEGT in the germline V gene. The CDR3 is CASTQSGGSYEQYF. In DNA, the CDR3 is TGTGCCAGCACCCAATCTGGCGGAAGCTACGAGCAGTACTTC.

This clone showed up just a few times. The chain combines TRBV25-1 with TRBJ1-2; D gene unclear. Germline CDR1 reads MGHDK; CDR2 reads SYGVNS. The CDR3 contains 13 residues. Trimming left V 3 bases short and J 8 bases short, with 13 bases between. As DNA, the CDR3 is TGTGCCAGCAGTGAGGGAGGGTTCAGCGGCTACACCTTC. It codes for CASSEGGFSGYTF.

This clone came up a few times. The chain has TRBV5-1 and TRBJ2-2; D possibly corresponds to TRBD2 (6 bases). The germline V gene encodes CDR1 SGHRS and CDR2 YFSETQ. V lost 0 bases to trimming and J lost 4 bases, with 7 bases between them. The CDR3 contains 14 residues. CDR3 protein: CASSLGGGTGELFF. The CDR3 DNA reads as TGCGCCAGCAGCTTGGGGGGAGGCACCGGGGAGCTGTTTTTT.

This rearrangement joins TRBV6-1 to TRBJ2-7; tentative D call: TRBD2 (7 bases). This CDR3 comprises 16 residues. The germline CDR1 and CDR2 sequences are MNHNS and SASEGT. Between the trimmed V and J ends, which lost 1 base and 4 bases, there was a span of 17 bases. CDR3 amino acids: CASSEGWGGLSYEQYF. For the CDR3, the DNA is TGTGCCAGCAGTGAAGGGTGGGGGGGCCTTTCGTACGAGCAGTACTTC.

CDR3 region: CATPGCEQYF. CDR3 nucleotides: TGTGCCACCCCGGGTTGCGAGCAGTACTTC. V gene TRBV6-4 combines with J gene TRBJ2-7; D is uncertain. The CDR3 has 10 residues. Germline V gene data show CDR1 as MRHNA and CDR2 as SNTAGT. The ends were cut back, 10 bases at V and 6 bases at J, with 10 bases in the middle.

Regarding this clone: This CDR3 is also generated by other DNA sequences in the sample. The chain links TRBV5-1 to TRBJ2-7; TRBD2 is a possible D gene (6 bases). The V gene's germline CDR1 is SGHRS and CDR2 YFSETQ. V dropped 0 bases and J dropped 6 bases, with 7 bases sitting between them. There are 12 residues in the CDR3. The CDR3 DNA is TGCGCCAGCAGCTTGGCCGGGGGCGAGCAGTACTTC. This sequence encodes CASSLAGGEQYF.

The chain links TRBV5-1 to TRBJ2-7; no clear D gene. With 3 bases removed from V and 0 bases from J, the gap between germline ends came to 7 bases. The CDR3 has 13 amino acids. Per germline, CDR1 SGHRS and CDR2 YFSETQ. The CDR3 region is CASSSASSYEQYF. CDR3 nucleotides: TGCGCCAGCAGCTCGGCAAGCTCCTACGAGCAGTACTTC.

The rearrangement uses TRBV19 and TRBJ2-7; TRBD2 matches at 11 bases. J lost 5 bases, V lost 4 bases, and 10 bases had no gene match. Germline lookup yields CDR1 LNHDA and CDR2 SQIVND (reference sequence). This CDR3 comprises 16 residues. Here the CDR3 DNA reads TGTGCCAGTAGTACGCTGCTAGCGGGGGGACGACACGAGCAGTACTTC. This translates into CASSTLLAGGRHEQYF.

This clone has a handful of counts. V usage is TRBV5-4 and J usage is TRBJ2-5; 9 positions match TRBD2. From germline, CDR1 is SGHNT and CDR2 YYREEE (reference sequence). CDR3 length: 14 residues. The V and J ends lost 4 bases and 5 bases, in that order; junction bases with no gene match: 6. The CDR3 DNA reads TGTGCCAGCAGCGGCGGGGGGGCGAAGGAGACCCAGTACTTC. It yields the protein CASSGGGAKETQYF.

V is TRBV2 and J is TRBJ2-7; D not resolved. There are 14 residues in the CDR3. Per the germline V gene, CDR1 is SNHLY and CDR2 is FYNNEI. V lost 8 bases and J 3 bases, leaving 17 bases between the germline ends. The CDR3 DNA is TGTGCCAGCGGACCCCTGGACCGGTACTACGAGCAGTACTTC. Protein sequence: CASGPLDRYYEQYF.

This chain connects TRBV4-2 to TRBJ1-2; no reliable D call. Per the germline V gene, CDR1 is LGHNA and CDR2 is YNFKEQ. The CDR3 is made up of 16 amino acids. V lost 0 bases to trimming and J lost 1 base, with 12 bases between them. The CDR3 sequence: CASSQDRGRSNYGYTF. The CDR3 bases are TGTGCCAGCAGCCAAGATCGCGGACGGAGTAACTATGGCTACACCTTC.

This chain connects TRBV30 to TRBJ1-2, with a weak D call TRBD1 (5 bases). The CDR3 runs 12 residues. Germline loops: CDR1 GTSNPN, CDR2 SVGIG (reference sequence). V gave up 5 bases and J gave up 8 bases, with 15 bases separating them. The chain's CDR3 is CAWGTGLWGYTF. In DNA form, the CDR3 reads TGTGCCTGGGGAACAGGTCTATGGGGCTACACCTTC.

CDR3 in DNA: TGTGCCAGCAGGACCCAGCGGGGATCCTATAATTCACCCCTCCACTTT. Residues: CASRTQRGSYNSPLHF. The chain joins TRBV28 to TRBJ1-6; D is uncertain. Germline CDR1 is MDHEN and CDR2 is SYDVKM. The CDR3 runs to 16 residues. The V end was cut by 6 bases, the J end by 1 base, with 13 bases between.

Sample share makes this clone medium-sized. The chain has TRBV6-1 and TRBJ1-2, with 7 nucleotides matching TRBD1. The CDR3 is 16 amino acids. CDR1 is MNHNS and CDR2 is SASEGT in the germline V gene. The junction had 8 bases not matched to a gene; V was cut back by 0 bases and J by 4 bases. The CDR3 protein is CASSEAEDRPPYGYTF. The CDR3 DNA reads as TGTGCCAGCAGTGAAGCCGAGGACAGGCCCCCCTATGGCTACACCTTC.

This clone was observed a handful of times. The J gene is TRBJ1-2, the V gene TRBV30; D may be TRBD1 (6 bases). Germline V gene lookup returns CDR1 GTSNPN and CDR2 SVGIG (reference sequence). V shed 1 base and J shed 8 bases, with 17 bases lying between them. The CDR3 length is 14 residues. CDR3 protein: CAWSGIIRGGGYTF. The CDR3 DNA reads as TGTGCCTGGAGTGGCATAATCAGGGGAGGAGGCTACACCTTC.

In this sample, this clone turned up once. CDR3 residues: CSVDPSGPPETQYF. The CDR3 bases are TGCAGCGTTGATCCTAGCGGGCCACCGGAGACCCAGTACTTC. This sequence joins TRBV29-1 and TRBJ2-5, with 8 bases fitting TRBD2. Germline-derived CDR1 and CDR2 are SQVTM and ANQGSEA. This CDR3 is built from 14 residues. The V gene end was trimmed by 3 bases and the J gene end by 5 bases; junction bases not matched to a gene: 8.

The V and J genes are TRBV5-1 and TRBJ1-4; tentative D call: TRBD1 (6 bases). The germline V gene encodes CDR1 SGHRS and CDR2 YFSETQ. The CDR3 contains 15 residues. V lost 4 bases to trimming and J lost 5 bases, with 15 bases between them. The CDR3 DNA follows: TGCGCCAGCAGCAGAAGGACAGAAAGAAATGAAAAACTGTTTTTT. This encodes CASSRRTERNEKLFF. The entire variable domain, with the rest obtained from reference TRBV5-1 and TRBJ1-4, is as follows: KAGVTQTPRYLIKTRGQQVTLSCSPISGHRSVSWYQQTPGQGLQFLFEYFSETQRNKGNFPGRFSGRQFSNSRSEMNVSTLELGDSALYLCASSRRTERNEKLFFGSGTQLSVL.

The CDR3 nucleotides read TGTGCCAGCAGTCCGACTTACCGGGGTGGGCTGTTTTTT. Protein: CASSPTYRGGLFF. The gene calls are TRBV27 and TRBJ2-2; D is possibly TRBD2 (5 bases). Between the trimmed V and J ends, which lost 5 bases and 13 bases, there was a span of 17 bases. Per germline, CDR1 MNHEY and CDR2 SMNVEV (reference sequence). The CDR3 spans 13 residues.

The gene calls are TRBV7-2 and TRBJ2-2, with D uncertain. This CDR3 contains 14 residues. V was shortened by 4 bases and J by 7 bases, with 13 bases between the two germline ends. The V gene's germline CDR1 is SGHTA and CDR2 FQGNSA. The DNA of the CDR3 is TGTGCCAGCAGCTCGGACCTACGGAGCGGGGAGCTGTTTTTT. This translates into CASSSDLRSGELFF.

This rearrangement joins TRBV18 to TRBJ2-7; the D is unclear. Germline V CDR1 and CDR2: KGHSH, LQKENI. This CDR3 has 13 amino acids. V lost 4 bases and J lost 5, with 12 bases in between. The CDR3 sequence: CASSLEAPDEQYF. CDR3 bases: TGTGCCAGCTCACTGGAAGCCCCCGACGAGCAGTACTTC.

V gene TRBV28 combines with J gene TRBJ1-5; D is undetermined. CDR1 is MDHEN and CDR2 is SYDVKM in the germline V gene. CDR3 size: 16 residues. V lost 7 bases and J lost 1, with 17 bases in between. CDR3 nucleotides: TGTGCCAGCATCACAGTCGGGGATCCAAGCAATCAGCCCCAGCATTTT. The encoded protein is CASITVGDPSNQPQHF.

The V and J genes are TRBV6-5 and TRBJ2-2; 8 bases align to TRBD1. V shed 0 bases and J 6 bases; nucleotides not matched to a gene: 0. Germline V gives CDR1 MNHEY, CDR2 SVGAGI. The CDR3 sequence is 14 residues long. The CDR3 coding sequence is TGTGCCAGCAGTTACTCACAGGGGGCCGGGGAGCTGTTTTTT. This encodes CASSYSQGAGELFF.

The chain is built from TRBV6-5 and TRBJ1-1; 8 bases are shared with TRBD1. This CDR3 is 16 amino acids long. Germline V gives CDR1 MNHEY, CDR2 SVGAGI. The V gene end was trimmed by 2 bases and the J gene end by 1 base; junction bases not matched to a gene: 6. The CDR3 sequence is CASSYRVGQGNTEAFF. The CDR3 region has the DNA TGTGCCAGCAGTTACCGCGTCGGACAGGGGAACACTGAAGCTTTCTTT.

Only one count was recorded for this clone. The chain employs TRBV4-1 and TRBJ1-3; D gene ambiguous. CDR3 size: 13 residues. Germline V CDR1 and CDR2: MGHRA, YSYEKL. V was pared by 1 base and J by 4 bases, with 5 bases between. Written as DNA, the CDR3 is TGCGCCAGCAGCCAAGGCAGCGGAAACACCATATATTTT. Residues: CASSQGSGNTIYF.